This T cell receptor beta chain comes out of a study of vaccination effects on CD4 cells after COVID-19. Study-level background: Both of the two convalescent patients gave a sample, one 16 days and one a week before vaccination.

This CDR3 has 16 amino acids. Germline lookup yields CDR1 LNHDA and CDR2 SQIVND (reference sequence). The germline V and J ends were trimmed by 1 base and 6 bases, with 15 bases remaining between them. After roughly eleven days in culture, the CD4+ T cells were isolated. Details on this clone: The antigen is undetermined.

TCRdb keeps only in-frame clones here, not all; method: immunoSEQ multiplex PCR. The sample lists around 50,000 clones, 70% to 80% occurring once. The sequence came from a human donor who had a prior SARS-CoV-2 infection. Sequencing used CD4+ T cells from PBMCs cultured without peptide, obtained before COVID-19 vaccination. This sequence joins TRBV19 and TRBJ2-2, with D hard to call. CDR3 bases: TGTGCCAGTAGTATAGCGACATCGAGGTTTGCCGGGGAGCTGTTTTTT. Its protein product is CASSIATSRFAGELFF.